This is a list of T cell receptor beta chains from one sample in a study of T cells after yellow fever vaccination. TCRdb reanalysed the 5' RACE reads using MiXCR and keeps one entry per CDR3 protein. This sample has approximately 550,000 distinct CDR3 sequences, with about a fifth found just once. Sample: PBMCs, taken 15 days after the yellow fever booster vaccination. The receptor source for this set is a man aged 25-45 years who received the YFV17D yellow fever vaccine. Each CDR3 is given with its conserved first and last residue. D genes are given only for firm matches. The size of a clone is reported for some rows only, either as once, few or many, or as a class for expanded clones.

TRBV19	few	.	TRBJ1-5	CASSLGLTSNQPQHF	TGTGCCAGTAGTCTTGGCTTGACGAGCAATCAGCCCCAGCATTTT
TRBV5-1	.	.	TRBJ2-5	CASSDSGQETQYF	TGCGCCAGCAGCGATAGCGGCCAAGAGACCCAGTACTTC
TRBV12-3/TRBV12-4	.	TRBD2	TRBJ2-1	CASTLAGGNEQFF	TGTGCCAGCACCTTAGCGGGGGGGAATGAGCAGTTCTTC
TRBV10-3	few	.	TRBJ2-3	CAIRDTLGDTQYF	TGTGCCATCAGAGACACGTTAGGGGATACGCAGTATTTT
TRBV5-1	.	TRBD1	TRBJ2-2	CASSLYGTGGVNTGELFF	TGCGCCAGCAGCTTGTATGGGACAGGGGGCGTTAACACCGGGGAGCTGTTTTTT
TRBV2	.	.	TRBJ2-7	CASMVTYEQYF	TGTGCCAGCATGGTAACCTACGAGCAGTACTTC
TRBV5-1	few	.	TRBJ2-7	CASSNPGGAGEQYF	TGCGCCAGCAGCAACCCCGGAGGGGCAGGCGAGCAGTACTTC
TRBV7-2	few	TRBD2	TRBJ2-1	CASTLAGGVTYNEQFF	TGTGCCAGCACCCTAGCGGGAGGAGTGACCTACAATGAGCAGTTCTTC
TRBV5-4	few	TRBD2	TRBJ2-5	CASSGVGLAEETQYF	TGTGCCAGCAGCGGTGTGGGACTAGCGGAAGAGACCCAGTACTTC
TRBV29-1	few	.	TRBJ2-2	CSVARSTGELFF	TGCAGCGTTGCCAGGTCGACCGGGGAGCTGTTTTTT
TRBV12-3/TRBV12-4	few	.	TRBJ2-5	CASSLDTGETQYF	TGTGCCAGCAGTTTAGATACCGGAGAGACCCAGTACTTC
TRBV29-1	.	.	TRBJ2-3	CSVRPSDTQYF	TGCAGCGTGCGACCTTCGGATACGCAGTATTTT
TRBV20-1	.	.	TRBJ1-1	CSAKPGSTEAFF	TGCAGTGCTAAGCCGGGAAGCACTGAAGCTTTCTTT
TRBV18	few	TRBD2	TRBJ2-1	CASSPGLAEGGEQFF	TGTGCCAGCTCACCAGGACTAGCGGAGGGGGGTGAGCAGTTCTTC
TRBV6-5	.	TRBD1	TRBJ1-6	CASRYGGDRDGSPLHF	TGTGCCAGCAGATATGGGGGGGACAGGGACGGTTCACCCCTCCACTTT
TRBV20-1	.	.	TRBJ2-1	CSAPRRAGVSYNEQFF	TGCAGTGCTCCTCGGAGGGCAGGGGTGTCCTACAATGAGCAGTTCTTC
TRBV29-1	few	.	TRBJ1-4	CSVHRPGEKLFF	TGCAGCGTTCATAGGCCGGGGGAAAAACTGTTTTTT
TRBV30	few	TRBD1	TRBJ2-1	CAWSAPGQGANEQFF	TGTGCCTGGAGCGCACCGGGACAGGGGGCTAATGAGCAGTTCTTC
TRBV5-5	.	.	TRBJ1-4	CASSLVPGHEKLFF	TGTGCCAGCAGCTTGGTCCCAGGGCATGAAAAACTGTTTTTT
TRBV6-5	.	.	TRBJ2-5	CASSFSSPRTETQYF	TGTGCCAGCAGTTTTTCGAGTCCCCGGACAGAGACCCAGTACTTC
TRBV24-1	few	TRBD2	TRBJ2-1	CATSDTSGYNEQFF	TGTGCCACCAGTGATACTAGCGGGTACAATGAGCAGTTCTTC
TRBV5-5	.	.	TRBJ2-1	CASSPVVASNEQFF	TGTGCCAGCAGCCCCGTCGTAGCGAGCAATGAGCAGTTCTTC
TRBV29-1	few	.	TRBJ2-5	CSVTDYGETQYF	TGCAGCGTAACGGACTACGGGGAGACCCAGTACTTC
TRBV6-1	few	.	TRBJ2-7	CASSRGPATYEQYF	TGTGCCAGCAGCAGGGGCCCTGCCACCTACGAGCAGTACTTC
TRBV2	.	.	TRBJ2-3	CASNGRGSTDTQYF	TGTGCCAGCAACGGGAGAGGTAGCACAGATACGCAGTATTTT
TRBV7-3	few	.	TRBJ1-1	CASSPQGLGGAEAFF	TGTGCCAGCAGCCCCCAGGGGTTAGGCGGCGCTGAAGCTTTCTTT
TRBV12-3/TRBV12-4	.	.	TRBJ2-5	CASSFAGRETQYF	TGTGCCAGCAGTTTTGCGGGAAGAGAGACCCAGTACTTC
TRBV5-1	few	TRBD2	TRBJ2-7	CASSRGGGVDEQYF	TGCGCCAGCAGCCGGGGGGGCGGGGTCGACGAGCAGTACTTC
TRBV4-3	.	TRBD1	TRBJ2-2	CASSQEGTGTGELFF	TGCGCCAGCAGCCAGGAGGGGACAGGGACCGGGGAGCTGTTTTTT
TRBV2	.	TRBD2	TRBJ2-7	CATHTGISGGRASEQYF	TGTGCCACACACACAGGGATCTCCGGCGGGAGGGCCTCCGAGCAGTACTTC
TRBV6-1	.	TRBD1	TRBJ2-2	CATTQDRGPGELFF	TGTGCCACTACGCAGGACAGGGGGCCCGGGGAGCTGTTTTTT
TRBV7-8	few	.	TRBJ1-5	CASSSTGISNQPQHF	TGTGCCAGCAGCTCCACAGGGATTAGCAATCAGCCCCAGCATTTT
TRBV18	.	.	TRBJ1-2	CASSFPNYGYTF	TGTGCCAGCTCATTCCCGAACTATGGCTACACCTTC
TRBV10-3	.	TRBD1	TRBJ1-1	CATEQGKGTEAFF	TGTGCCACCGAACAGGGGAAGGGCACTGAAGCTTTCTTT
TRBV7-2	.	.	TRBJ2-2	CASSNPGLHTGELFF	TGTGCCAGCAGCAATCCAGGACTTCACACCGGGGAGCTGTTTTTT
TRBV4-3	few	TRBD1	TRBJ2-1	CASSQDGTGGTMRQFF	TGCGCCAGCAGCCAAGACGGGACAGGAGGGACAATGAGGCAGTTCTTC